Presented here are 8 T cell receptor beta chains from one specimen sequenced in a study of T-cell reconstitution after alpha-beta-depleted transplantation in children. It was with unique molecular identifiers that the TCRbeta library was prepared. MiXCR, applied by TCRdb to the PCR reads, yields one record per CDR3 protein. The sample includes more than 4,500 distinct CDR3 sequences, about a quarter of them seen just once. The material was PBMCs, mostly from graft donor cells, obtained 60 days after TCRalphabeta/CD19-depleted stem cell transplant. These receptors were obtained from a male patient under 10 years old who had a stem cell transplant for acute lymphoblastic leukemia, so the T cells may come from the graft donor.

The gene calls are TRBV7-8 and TRBJ2-1; 7 bases map to TRBD1. Germline CDR1 is SGHVS and CDR2 is FQNEAQ. Trimming took 5 bases from V and 0 from J; bases not matched to a gene: 4. The CDR3 length is 15 residues. CDR3 DNA sequence: TGTGCCAGCAGCGGGACAGTGAGCTCCTACAATGAGCAGTTCTTC. Translation gives CASSGTVSSYNEQFF.

This clonotype was seen repeatedly, ten times or more. The V call is TRBV7-9, the J call TRBJ2-5, with D possibly called TRBD1 or TRBD2 (6 bases each). CDR3 length: 14 amino acids. The V end lost 1 base, the J end lost 5 bases, and 11 bases lay between the germline ends. In germline, CDR1 is SEHNR, CDR2 FQNEAQ (reference sequence). CDR3: CASSLVGGLETQYF. In DNA form, the CDR3 reads TGTGCCAGCAGCTTAGTAGGGGGGCTGGAGACCCAGTACTTC.

This clonotype was observed at least ten times. The chain combines TRBV20-1 with TRBJ1-1, with 7 positions matching TRBD1. Germline V gives CDR1 DFQATT, CDR2 SNEGSKA (reference sequence). The CDR3 runs to 16 residues. V lost 0 bases, J lost 1 base, and 8 bases stayed unmatched. The chain's CDR3 is CSARDERGRANTEAFF. CDR3 in DNA: TGCAGTGCTAGAGATGAGAGGGGGCGGGCGAACACTGAAGCTTTCTTT.

This clonotype appeared many times. The chain recombines TRBV6-5 with TRBJ1-6; tentative D call: TRBD1 (5 bases). The CDR3 spans 14 residues. V was shortened by 4 bases and J by 9 bases, with 13 bases between the two germline ends. Per the germline V gene, CDR1 is MNHEY and CDR2 is SVGAGI. The CDR3 DNA reads as TGTGCCAGCAGTTTTGTAGGGGAGGCTTCACCCCTCCACTTT. Translated: CASSFVGEASPLHF.

The chain employs TRBV6-1 and TRBJ2-3, with D possibly being TRBD2 (6 bases). Germline-derived CDR1 and CDR2 are MNHNS and SASEGT. CDR3 length equals 14 residues. The germline V and J ends were trimmed by 7 bases and 2 bases, with 13 bases remaining between them. CDR3 protein: CASMDRGLTDTQYF. Here the CDR3 DNA reads TGTGCCAGCATGGACCGGGGACTCACAGATACGCAGTATTTT.

V usage is TRBV24-1 and J usage is TRBJ2-1; 7 bases match TRBD1. Germline values: CDR1 KGHDR, CDR2 SFDVKD. The V and J ends lost 3 bases and 4 bases, in that order; junction bases with no gene match: 5. The CDR3 spans 15 residues. The CDR3, as DNA: TGTGCCACCAGTGATAACCGGGACAGATACAATGAGCAGTTCTTC. It yields the protein CATSDNRDRYNEQFF.

The chain couples TRBV7-9 to TRBJ2-7; 7 bases align to TRBD2. The V gene end was trimmed by 1 base and the J gene end by 2 bases; junction bases not matched to a gene: 8. Germline V gene sequence: CDR1 SEHNR, CDR2 FQNEAQ (reference sequence). The CDR3 runs to 16 residues. In nucleotides, the CDR3 is TGTGCCAGCAGCTTAGTCGAGGCGGGAGACCCCTACGAGCAGTACTTC. Residues: CASSLVEAGDPYEQYF. Combining the CDR3 with reference TRBV7-9 and TRBJ2-7 gives the whole variable domain DTGVSQNPRHKITKRGQNVTFRCDPISEHNRLYWYRQTLGQGPEFLTYFQNEAQLEKSRLLSDRFSAERPKGSFSTLEIQRTEQGDSAMYLCASSLVEAGDPYEQYFGPGTRLTVT.

This clonotype was detected many times. CDR3 sequence (DNA): TGTGCCAGCAGCCCCCGCCGGGGTCAGGGGTACGAGCAGTACTTC. Its translation: CASSPRRGQGYEQYF. The chain joins TRBV7-9 to TRBJ2-7; D is perhaps TRBD1 (6 bases). With 5 bases removed from V and 4 bases from J, the gap between germline ends came to 18 bases. The CDR3 spans 15 residues. The V gene's germline CDR1 is SEHNR and CDR2 FQNEAQ (reference sequence).